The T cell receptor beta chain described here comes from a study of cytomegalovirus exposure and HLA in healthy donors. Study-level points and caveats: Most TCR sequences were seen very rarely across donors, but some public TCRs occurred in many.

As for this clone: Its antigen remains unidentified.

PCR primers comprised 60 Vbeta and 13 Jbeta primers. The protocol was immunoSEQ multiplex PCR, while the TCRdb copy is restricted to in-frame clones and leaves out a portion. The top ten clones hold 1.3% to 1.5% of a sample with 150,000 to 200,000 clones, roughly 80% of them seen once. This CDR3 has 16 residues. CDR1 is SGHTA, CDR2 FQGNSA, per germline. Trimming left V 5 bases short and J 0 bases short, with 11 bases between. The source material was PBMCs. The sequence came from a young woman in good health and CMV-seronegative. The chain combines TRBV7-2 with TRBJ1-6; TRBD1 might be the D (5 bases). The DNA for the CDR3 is TGTGCCAGCAGCCGGACCGACAGCTCCTATAATTCACCCCTCCACTTT. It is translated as CASSRTDSSYNSPLHF.